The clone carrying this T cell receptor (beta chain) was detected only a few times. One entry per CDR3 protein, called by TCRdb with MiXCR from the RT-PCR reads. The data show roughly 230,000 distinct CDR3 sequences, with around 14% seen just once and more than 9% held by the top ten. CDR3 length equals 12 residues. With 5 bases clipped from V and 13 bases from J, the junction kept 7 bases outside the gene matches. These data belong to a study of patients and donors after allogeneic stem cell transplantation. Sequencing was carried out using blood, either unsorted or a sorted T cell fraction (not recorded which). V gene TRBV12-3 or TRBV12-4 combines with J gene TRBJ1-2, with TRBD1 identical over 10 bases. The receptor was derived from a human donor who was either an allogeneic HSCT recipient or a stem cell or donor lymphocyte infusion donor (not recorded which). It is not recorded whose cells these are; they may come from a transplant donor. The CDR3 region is CASSKGTGASTF. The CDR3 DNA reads TGTGCCAGCAGTAAAGGGACAGGGGCCTCCACCTTC.